The present T cell receptor beta chain was sequenced within a study of blood T cells in healthy people across ages. Study details: Capturing about one barcoded beta molecule per two T cells was achieved by template switching.

Study observations and caveats: In these data, TCR beta diversity tracked strongly with naive T cell percentage. Higher diversity and more naive CD4+ cells were features of long-lived donors, compared to aged donors.

Primed by a sample-barcoded 5' primer and a J-beta primer mix, a second PCR proceeded for about 6 to 11 cycles. Tagging of each cDNA molecule was performed by a template-switch adaptor with 12 random nucleotides. Each CDR3 protein gets one entry after TCRdb re-called the 5' RACE reads with MiXCR. The sample contains about 780,000 distinct CDR3 sequences, around half of which appear only once. This CDR3 has 14 amino acids. The germline V gene encodes CDR1 LGHDT and CDR2 YNNKEL (reference sequence). With regard to this clonotype: Its antigen remains unidentified.

Material for sequencing was blood. The chain combines TRBV3-1 with TRBJ2-1, with 8 bases fitting TRBD2. With the DNA end fitting TRBJ2-7 better, the J assignment may be wrong. The sequence derives from an elderly man in good health. As DNA, the CDR3 is TGTGCCAGCAGCCAAACTAGCGGAATCAATGAGCAGTACTTC. Residues: CASSQTSGINEQYF.